This T cell receptor (beta chain) appears in the sequencing data of a study of T cells in Graves' hyperthyroidism and ophthalmopathy. The CDR3 spans 18 residues. CDR1 is MNHEY and CDR2 is SVGEGT in the germline V gene. Trimming took 4 bases from V and 2 from J, leaving 22 bases between them. Study-wide results and caveats: Prediction of ophthalmopathy progression came a median around 6.5 months pre-onset.

Researchers took RNA transcripts and amplified the TCR beta CDR3 regions from them. The HTBI set primed first-round TCR CDR3 RT-PCR. TCRdb re-called the multiplex PCR reads through MiXCR, storing one row per CDR3 protein. The sample consists of around 430,000 distinct CDR3 sequences, under 15% of them appearing once. For Graves' hyperthyroidism to be stable, ophthalmopathy could not progress within 18 months. The sample holds a few counts of this clonotype. Its antigen is still unknown. This may be a read error, as it is one base from a much larger clone. The sequenced material came from blood. This rearrangement joins TRBV6-2 or TRBV6-3 to TRBJ2-3; a weak D match, TRBD2 (5 bases). The TCR comes from a woman between 25 and 40 years old with Graves' hyperthyroidism. In DNA, the CDR3 is TGTGCCAGCAGTTCACGGCGTCTAGTGGGAGTGGTCACAGATACGCAGTATTTT. Translated, it gives CASSSRRLVGVVTDTQYF.